Listed here is a single TCR beta chain. The antigen is undetermined. The record originates from a study of T-cell reconstitution after alpha-beta-depleted transplantation in children. Study results and limitations: Several hundred expanded graft clones reportedly gave rise to the alpha-beta T cells present about two months after transplant.

A TCRbeta library incorporating unique molecular identifiers was prepared. TCRdb independently ran MiXCR on the PCR reads; one entry per CDR3 protein. The table includes 250,000 to 350,000 distinct CDR3 sequences, roughly 21% detected once. This TCR was recovered from a male patient aged 10-17 years who had a stem cell transplant for acute lymphoblastic leukemia, so the T cells may come from the graft donor. The source was PBMCs, mostly from graft donor cells, collected 180 days after TCRalphabeta/CD19-depleted stem cell transplant.

CDR3 loop: CASSPPRQAGVLNTQYF. CDR3 nucleotide sequence: TGCGCCAGCAGCCCTCCCCGCCAAGCGGGAGTCCTAAATACGCAGTATTTT. This rearrangement joins TRBV4-1 to TRBJ2-3; 8 positions match TRBD2. Germline V CDR1 and CDR2: MGHRA, YSYEKL. CDR3 length: 17 amino acids. The trim removed 4 bases at V and 7 bases at J, leaving 16 bases unmatched.